Presented here are 28 T cell receptor beta chains from one specimen sequenced in a study of blood T cells in healthy people across ages. For the second PCR, which ran for about 6 to 11 cycles, a sample-barcoded 5' primer and a J-beta primer mix were used. TCRdb ran MiXCR on the 5' RACE reads and lists one entry per CDR3 protein. The profile shows 700,000 or so distinct CDR3 sequences, 40% to 45% of them singletons. Sequencing input: blood. The receptors were gathered from a man aged 80 or over in good health.

This clonotype was observed a few times. The chain uses TRBV29-1 and TRBJ2-3; either TRBD1 or TRBD2 may fit D (5 bases each). V was clipped by 5 bases and J by 0 bases, with 15 bases between them. The CDR3 runs to 15 residues. Germline CDR1 SQVTM, CDR2 ANQGSEA. CDR3 nucleotides: TGCAGCGTTCACCGGGGCGGCGCTAGCACAGATACGCAGTATTTT. The encoded protein is CSVHRGGASTDTQYF.

This chain links TRBV5-1 with TRBJ1-2; D not resolved. Trimming removed 0 bases at V and 6 bases at J, with 12 bases between. Germline CDR1 reads SGHRS; CDR2 reads YFSETQ. This CDR3 spans 14 amino acids. In DNA, the CDR3 is TGCGCCAGCAGCTTGGCTGACTCGAGACATGGCTACACCTTC. It translates to CASSLADSRHGYTF.

This clonotype was observed once. V is TRBV5-8 and J is TRBJ2-1; TRBD2 aligns across 14 bases. The end of the DNA fits TRBJ2-7 better, so the J call may be wrong. Germline V gene sequence: CDR1 SGHTS, CDR2 YDEGEE. The CDR3 is 17 amino acids. In nucleotides, the CDR3 is TGTGCCAGCAGCTTGAGTGTGACTAGCGGGGGGGGCAATGAGCAGTACTTC. Translated, it gives CASSLSVTSGGGNEQYF.

The gene calls are TRBV2 and TRBJ1-5; 7 positions agree with TRBD1. Looked up from germline, CDR1 is SNHLY and CDR2 is FYNNEI. The CDR3 is made up of 14 amino acids. V shed 6 bases and J 2 bases; nucleotides not matched to a gene: 4. This CDR3 reads CASRSTGGNQPQHF. The CDR3 DNA sequence: TGTGCCAGCAGAAGTACAGGGGGCAATCAGCCCCAGCATTTT.

A note on this clonotype: The junction departs from the called germline gene at one end, perhaps through a read error. The chain is built from TRBV12-5 and TRBJ2-5; 9 bases agree with TRBD1. CDR3 length: 15 residues. Germline V gives CDR1 LGHNT, CDR2 FRNRAP. The CDR3 protein is CASGPGQGYQETQYF. CDR3 sequence (DNA): TGTGCTAGTGGCCCGGGACAGGGTTACCAAGAGACCCAGTATTTC.

This clonotype was recorded once. The CDR3 DNA is TGCAGTGCCGCACTAGGGGAAGGTACGCAGTATTTT. Translation gives CSAALGEGTQYF. V gene TRBV20-1 combines with J gene TRBJ2-3; TRBD1 or TRBD2 may be the D gene (5 bases each). The germline V and J ends were trimmed by 6 bases and 8 bases, with 15 bases remaining between them. CDR1 DFQATT and CDR2 SNEGSKA come from the germline V gene (reference sequence). The CDR3 consists of 12 residues.

This clonotype appeared a few times. The V gene is TRBV20-1, the J gene TRBJ2-4; D is uncertain. The CDR3 has 14 amino acids. V was clipped by 0 bases and J by 1 base, with 7 bases between them. CDR1 is DFQATT and CDR2 is SNEGSKA in the germline V gene (reference sequence). The CDR3 loop reads CSARDLGAKNIQYF. Here the CDR3 DNA reads TGCAGTGCTAGAGATCTAGGGGCCAAAAACATTCAGTACTTC.

This clonotype came up a few times. A much larger clone is a single base away; this may be a read error. This chain connects TRBV29-1 to TRBJ2-7; 12 nucleotides line up with TRBD2. The junction had 11 bases not matched to a gene; V was cut back by 7 bases and J by 7 bases. Germline V CDR1 and CDR2: SQVTM, ANQGSEA. The CDR3 sequence is 14 residues long. The CDR3 coding sequence is TGCAGCGCCTCGGGACTAGCGGGTGGCGTTGAGCAGTACTTC. Translation gives CSASGLAGGVEQYF.

This clonotype showed up just a few times. The gene calls are TRBV28 and TRBJ1-1, with D unclear. The V end lost 4 bases, the J end lost 2 bases, and 8 bases lay between the germline ends. CDR3 length: 13 residues. Germline loops: CDR1 MDHEN, CDR2 SYDVKM. The CDR3 coding sequence is TGTGCCAGCAGTTCACCTTTTAACACTGAAGCTTTCTTT. Its protein product is CASSSPFNTEAFF. The full variable domain, completed using reference TRBV28 and TRBJ1-1, is DVKVTQSSRYLVKRTGEKVFLECVQDMDHENMFWYRQDPGLGLRLIYFSYDVKMKEKGDIPEGYSVSREKKERFSLILESASTNQTSMYLCASSSPFNTEAFFGQGTRLTVV.

The chain joins TRBV9 to TRBJ1-4; D unclear. This CDR3 is built from 14 residues. V was clipped by 3 bases and J by 5 bases, with 11 bases between them. Germline V lookup: CDR1 SGDLS, CDR2 YYNGEE. The CDR3 DNA reads TGTGCCAGCAGCGGCGGGATGAAGAATGAAAAACTGTTTTTT. Its protein is CASSGGMKNEKLFF.

V usage is TRBV4-3 and J usage is TRBJ2-5; D uncertain. This CDR3 contains 13 residues. The ends were cut back, 1 base at V and 1 base at J, with 4 bases in the middle. Germline CDR1 reads LGHNA; CDR2 reads YSLEER. The CDR3 bases are TGCGCCAGCAGCCAAGCGGCCCAAGAGACCCAGTACTTC. Its translation is CASSQAAQETQYF.

This clonotype was counted a single time. This could be a read error, since a much larger clone is one nucleotide away. The J gene is TRBJ2-5, the V gene TRBV29-1; 9 bases fit TRBD1. The J call may be faulty, since TRBJ2-7 better matches the DNA end. Germline values: CDR1 SQVTM, CDR2 ANQGSEA. This CDR3 is 13 amino acids long. Here the CDR3 reads CSVGTGSAYEQYF. The CDR3 DNA follows: TGCAGCGTCGGGACAGGGAGCGCGTACGAGCAGTACTTC.

This clonotype is medium-sized (0.01 to 0.1%) by share. The chain carries TRBV29-1 and TRBJ2-7; no definite D call. V gave up 6 bases and J gave up 1 base, with 16 bases separating them. The CDR3 sequence is 14 residues long. In germline, CDR1 is SQVTM, CDR2 ANQGSEA. CDR3 sequence (DNA): TGCAGCGTCGCCGACAAGAGAAGATCCTACGAGCAGTACTTC. It translates to CSVADKRRSYEQYF.

This chain connects TRBV6-5 to TRBJ2-5; TRBD2 aligns across 9 bases. The J segment lost 1 base and the V segment lost 4 bases, leaving 7 bases of the junction unmatched. Germline V CDR1 and CDR2: MNHEY, SVGAGI. The CDR3 is 16 amino acids. Here the CDR3 reads CASSFGSSGTQETQYF. CDR3 nucleotide sequence: TGTGCCAGCAGTTTTGGGTCTAGCGGGACCCAAGAGACCCAGTACTTC.

This sequence joins TRBV7-9 and TRBJ2-7, with a possible D match to TRBD1 (6 bases). V was cut by 3 bases and J by 2 bases, with 11 bases left in between. The CDR3 contains 14 residues. The V gene's germline CDR1 is SEHNR and CDR2 FQNEAQ (reference sequence). CDR3: CASSFPGTTYEQYF. CDR3 bases: TGTGCCAGCAGCTTTCCAGGGACAACCTACGAGCAGTACTTC.

The genes are TRBV7-2 and TRBJ2-7; 12 nucleotides agree with TRBD2. The CDR3 has 15 amino acids. Germline V gene data show CDR1 as SGHTA and CDR2 as FQGNSA. With 5 bases clipped from V and 6 bases from J, the junction kept 8 bases outside the gene matches. CDR3: CASSIQTSGRSEQYF. In DNA, the CDR3 is TGTGCCAGCAGCATACAGACTAGCGGGAGATCCGAGCAGTACTTC.

The CDR3 reads CASTFSGGDTDTQYF. CDR3 nucleotide sequence: TGCGCCAGCACATTTAGCGGGGGGGACACAGATACGCAGTATTTT. The chain employs TRBV5-1 and TRBJ2-3; 11 bases are a match to TRBD2. Germline CDR1 is SGHRS and CDR2 is YFSETQ. The V and J ends lost 6 bases and 2 bases, in that order; junction bases with no gene match: 5. The CDR3 runs to 15 residues.

The rearrangement uses TRBV2 and TRBJ1-2; D remains unclear. The germline gives CDR1 SNHLY, CDR2 FYNNEI. This CDR3 is built from 14 residues. Trimming pared 3 bases from V and 4 bases from J, leaving 12 bases between. The CDR3 DNA is TGTGCCAGCAGTGATAGGCAGTCTGGCTATGGCTACACCTTC. Translated: CASSDRQSGYGYTF. The full variable domain, completed using reference TRBV2 and TRBJ1-2, is EPEVTQTPSHQVTQMGQEVILRCVPISNHLYFYWYRQILGQKVEFLVSFYNNEISEKSEIFDDQFSVERPDGSNFTLKIRSTKLEDSAMYFCASSDRQSGYGYTFGSGTRLTVV.

This clonotype has only a few counts. V is TRBV7-2 and J is TRBJ2-7; 9 bases are shared with TRBD2. Germline V gives CDR1 SGHTA, CDR2 FQGNSA. The ends lost 5 bases at V and 0 bases at J; junction bases unmatched: 2. CDR3 length: 14 amino acids. DNA for the CDR3: TGTGCCAGCAGCAATAGCGGGGGCTCCTACGAGCAGTACTTC. As protein: CASSNSGGSYEQYF.

The sample holds many counts of this clonotype. The chain links TRBV7-2 to TRBJ2-3, with 14 bases that match TRBD2. The CDR3 covers 18 residues. Germline V CDR1 and CDR2: SGHTA, FQGNSA. Trimming at V came to 0 bases and at J to 4 bases, leaving 6 bases not matched to a gene. CDR3 region: CASSLAKGLAGVADTQYF. The CDR3 nucleotides read TGTGCCAGCAGCTTAGCCAAGGGACTAGCGGGAGTCGCAGATACGCAGTATTTT.

This clonotype appeared a few times. The chain is built from TRBV11-2 and TRBJ2-7, with a weak D call TRBD2 (6 bases). The CDR3 has 17 amino acids. Germline loops: CDR1 SGHAT, CDR2 FQNNGV. Trimming pared 5 bases from V and 0 bases from J, leaving 20 bases between. The CDR3 protein is CASSPLLGDSNSYEQYF. In DNA form, the CDR3 reads TGTGCCAGCAGCCCTCTTTTGGGGGACTCCAACTCCTACGAGCAGTACTTC.

For the CDR3, the DNA is TGTGCCAGCAGTTTACCTGGACCGGGGGAGCAGTACTTC. It translates to CASSLPGPGEQYF. The chain carries TRBV28 and TRBJ2-7; D is possibly TRBD2 (5 bases). V gave up 2 bases and J gave up 7 bases, with 12 bases separating them. Germline loops: CDR1 MDHEN, CDR2 SYDVKM. The CDR3 spans 13 residues.

The V gene is TRBV30, the J gene TRBJ1-5; 7 bases agree with TRBD1. The germline CDR1 and CDR2 sequences are GTSNPN and SVGIG (reference sequence). Germline trimming cut 3 bases from V and 1 base from J; bases unmatched to any gene: 6. This CDR3 is 15 amino acids long. CDR3: CAWSEGQTSNQPQHF. In DNA form, the CDR3 reads TGTGCCTGGAGCGAGGGACAGACAAGCAATCAGCCCCAGCATTTT.

This chain joins TRBV5-5 and TRBJ1-6, with 9 nucleotides matching TRBD1. With V trimmed by 4 bases and J by 10 bases, 12 bases remained unmatched. This CDR3 has 16 amino acids. The germline CDR1 and CDR2 sequences are SGHKS and YYEKEE (reference sequence). CDR3 protein: CASSIQNRGRWSPLHF. The CDR3 coding sequence is TGTGCCAGCAGCATCCAAAACAGGGGGCGATGGTCACCCCTCCACTTT.

The chain carries TRBV28 and TRBJ2-3; D remains unclear. Germline V gene sequence: CDR1 MDHEN, CDR2 SYDVKM. This CDR3 has 16 residues. V dropped 3 bases and J dropped 5 bases, with 18 bases sitting between them. The DNA of the CDR3 is TGTGCCAGCAGTTTCGGTTTCGTGTCGCTGAGAGATACGCAGTATTTT. It yields the protein CASSFGFVSLRDTQYF.

This clonotype was seen many times. CDR3 in DNA: TGTGCCAGCAGCAACGACGGTGGGAGTTCTGGGGCCAACGTCCTGACTTTC. Protein: CASSNDGGSSGANVLTF. This chain connects TRBV13 to TRBJ2-6; D is possibly TRBD2 (5 bases). The CDR3 runs to 17 residues. Germline CDR1 and CDR2: PRHDT and FYEKMQ (reference sequence). V was cut by 5 bases and J by 1 base, with 15 bases left in between.

The gene calls are TRBV15 and TRBJ2-7, with 9 positions matching TRBD2. V was clipped by 0 bases and J by 0 bases; unmatched bases: 0. The germline gives CDR1 LNHNV, CDR2 YYDKDF (reference sequence). The CDR3 contains 15 residues. The CDR3 bases are TGTGCCACCAGCAGAGATAGCGGGAGCTCCTACGAGCAGTACTTC. This sequence encodes CATSRDSGSSYEQYF.

The chain couples TRBV20-1 to TRBJ2-1; the D gene is possibly TRBD2 (6 bases). The CDR3 covers 14 residues. CDR1 is DFQATT, CDR2 SNEGSKA, per germline (reference sequence). The CDR3 bases are TGCAGCGCAGGGAGGTCCATGTTAAACAATGAGCAGTTCTTC. Protein sequence: CSAGRSMLNNEQFF.